This T cell receptor (beta chain) emerged from a study of blood T cell repertoires in COVID-19. For the study at large: Samples representing acute and convalescent COVID-19 were sourced from the United States, Italy and Spain. The cDNA or gDNA used as material had been derived from T cells, B-cell-depleted T cells, or PBMCs.

The table lists this clone with a count of one. Authors' data handling: Using reference gene primer amplification, nucleated cell counts were estimated. Sequencing was performed with immunoSEQ multiplex PCR; in TCRdb, only in-frame clones are kept and a portion is missing. V and J calls plus clone size are reproduced from that table; the DNA served to infer D and trimming. The table lists roughly 100,000 clones, more than 70% of them singletons. The CDR3 consists of 16 residues. CDR1 and CDR2 from the germline V gene are SGDLS and YYNGEE. V gave up 0 bases and J gave up 0 bases, with 11 bases separating them.

The chain combines TRBV9 with TRBJ2-3, with a tentative D call TRBD1 (6 bases). Specimen: peripheral blood. The origin of this receptor is a woman in her sixties with acute or convalescent COVID-19. The DNA for the CDR3 is TGTGCCAGCAGCGTAGGGGGCAGGGGCAGCACAGATACGCAGTATTTT. Translation: CASSVGGRGSTDTQYF. The full variable domain, with the rest looked up from reference TRBV9 and TRBJ2-3, is DSGVTQTPKHLITATGQRVTLRCSPRSGDLSVYWYQQSLDQGLQFLIQYYNGEERAKGNILERFSAQQFPDLHSELNLSSLELGDSALYFCASSVGGRGSTDTQYFGPGTRLTVL.